The 20 T cell receptor beta chains presented below share a single source sample, sequenced in a study of T cell repertoires in cytomegalovirus infection. TCRdb ran MiXCR on the reads and lists one entry per CDR3 protein. The table lists roughly 80,000 distinct CDR3 sequences, about 24% of them singletons. These receptors' targets are unknown. The specimen comprised CD8+ T cells from cultured PBMCs, sampled from culture after CMV antigen stimulation. All receptors come from a human donor in good health (CMV status not recorded). Some clones in this sample may be carry-over from other donors' samples.

This chain links TRBV27 with TRBJ2-4, with no clear D. The CDR3 is 13 amino acids. Trimming took 3 bases from V and 0 from J, leaving 3 bases between them. Per germline, CDR1 MNHEY and CDR2 SMNVEV (reference sequence). The CDR3 nucleotides read TGTGCCAGCAGTTTTTCAGCCAAAAACATTCAGTACTTC. As protein: CASSFSAKNIQYF.

V usage is TRBV4-1 and J usage is TRBJ2-3; weak D call: TRBD1 (7 bases). The length of the CDR3 is 15 residues. V was shortened by 5 bases and J by 2 bases, with 14 bases between the two germline ends. CDR1 MGHRA and CDR2 YSYEKL come from the germline V gene. The DNA for the CDR3 is TGCGCCAGCAGCGACAGGGAGGCATTCACAGATACGCAGTATTTT. It is translated as CASSDREAFTDTQYF.

This clonotype was seen at least ten times. V gene TRBV7-6 combines with J gene TRBJ2-3, with D possibly TRBD1 on 6 matching bases. CDR3 length: 15 amino acids. Trimming left V 1 base short and J 7 bases short, with 15 bases between. CDR1 is SGHVS and CDR2 is FNYEAQ in the germline V gene. CDR3 amino acids: CASSLGQGPFNTQYF. In DNA, the CDR3 is TGTGCCAGCAGCTTAGGCCAGGGGCCATTCAATACGCAGTATTTT.

The chain carries TRBV2 and TRBJ1-5; D is unresolved. Germline CDR1 SNHLY, CDR2 FYNNEI. CDR3 length equals 14 residues. Trimming removed 6 bases from V and 1 base from J, with 10 bases in between. The CDR3 DNA reads TGTGCCAGCAGGGAGGGCAGGAGCAATCAGCCCCAGCATTTT. Its translation is CASREGRSNQPQHF.

This chain joins TRBV19 and TRBJ2-3, with a possible D match to TRBD2 (6 bases). Germline lookup yields CDR1 LNHDA and CDR2 SQIVND (reference sequence). Trimming cost V 3 bases and J 2 bases, with 9 bases left between them. This CDR3 has 14 residues. CDR3 residues: CASSMGLTTDTQYF. CDR3 nucleotide sequence: TGTGCCAGTAGTATGGGACTGACCACAGATACGCAGTATTTT.

This clonotype was counted only a few times. The rearrangement links TRBV12-3 or TRBV12-4 to TRBJ2-6; D remains unclear. Trimming stripped 4 bases from V and 1 base from J, with 8 bases between. CDR3 length: 15 amino acids. CDR3 sequence reads: CASSSLESGANVLTF. The CDR3 coding sequence is TGTGCCAGCAGTTCTTTGGAGTCTGGGGCCAACGTCCTGACTTTC.

The table lists this clonotype with many counts. The chain is built from TRBV3-1 and TRBJ1-1, with 10 bases lining up with TRBD1. Germline V CDR1 and CDR2: LGHDT, YNNKEL (reference sequence). The V gene end was trimmed by 0 bases and the J gene end by 1 base; junction bases not matched to a gene: 5. CDR3 length equals 17 residues. In DNA, the CDR3 is TGTGCCAGCAGCCAAGAGGACAGGGGGATCGGGAACACTGAAGCTTTCTTT. As protein: CASSQEDRGIGNTEAFF.

This clonotype was detected only a few times. The V call is TRBV7-3, the J call TRBJ2-1; D is undetermined. The V end lost 5 bases, the J end lost 7 bases, and 12 bases lay between the germline ends. Germline V gene lookup returns CDR1 SGHTA and CDR2 FQGTGA. The CDR3 covers 13 residues. Written as DNA, the CDR3 is TGTGCCAGCAGCCCCCTAGGCGAGAATGAGCAGTTCTTC. Its protein product is CASSPLGENEQFF.

This clonotype was observed many times. The V call is TRBV7-9, the J call TRBJ2-7, with a tentative D call TRBD2 (5 bases). Germline CDR1 and CDR2: SEHNR and FQNEAQ (reference sequence). This CDR3 region has 14 residues. The germline V and J ends were trimmed by 5 bases and 3 bases, with 14 bases remaining between them. The CDR3 DNA follows: TGTGCCAGCAGCCCCTTAGAGGGTAACTACGAGCAGTACTTC. Amino acids: CASSPLEGNYEQYF.

Only a few counts were recorded for this clonotype. The J gene is TRBJ1-2, the V gene TRBV29-1, with D possibly being TRBD1 (5 bases). Trimming took off 6 bases at V and 4 bases at J, with 21 bases between the two ends. The CDR3 contains 15 residues. Germline V gene lookup returns CDR1 SQVTM and CDR2 ANQGSEA. Here the CDR3 reads CSVTTSEGHGYGYTF. In nucleotides, the CDR3 is TGCAGCGTCACTACCTCCGAGGGGCACGGCTATGGCTACACCTTC.

The sample holds one count of this clonotype. A much larger clonotype is one base distant, so this may be a read error. This chain links TRBV12-3 or TRBV12-4 with TRBJ1-5; tentative D call: TRBD1 (5 bases). V lost 8 bases and J lost 2, with 19 bases in between. The CDR3 is 16 residues long. The CDR3 coding sequence is TGTGCCAGCGTCTGGGGCGACGATTGGGGCAATCAGCCCCAGCATTTT. Translation: CASVWGDDWGNQPQHF.

This clonotype was detected ten times or more. The J gene is TRBJ1-1, the V gene TRBV28, with TRBD1 as a possible D gene (6 bases). Trimming took 2 bases from V and 4 from J, leaving 14 bases between them. The CDR3 spans 15 residues. Germline-derived CDR1 and CDR2 are MDHEN and SYDVKM. Here the CDR3 DNA reads TGTGCCAGCAGTTTACCCACTGACAGGACCACTGAAGCTTTCTTT. As protein: CASSLPTDRTTEAFF.

As regards this clonotype: One base away lies a much larger clone, so this may be a sequencing read error. V usage is TRBV12-3 or TRBV12-4 and J usage is TRBJ1-1; 10 bases map to TRBD1. With V trimmed by 5 bases and J by 6 bases, 15 bases remained unmatched. The CDR3 contains 17 residues. The CDR3 region is CASSRYSTGGLNAEAFF. CDR3 DNA: TGTGCCAGCAGTCGCTATTCGACAGGGGGCCTTAACGCTGAAGCTTTCTTT.

V and J are TRBV11-2 and TRBJ1-2; no clear D. Trimming took off 0 bases at V and 0 bases at J, with 5 bases between the two ends. The CDR3 is 14 residues long. CDR1 and CDR2 from the germline V gene are SGHAT and FQNNGV. CDR3 bases: TGTGCCAGCAGCTTAGAAACAGCTAACTATGGCTACACCTTC. As protein: CASSLETANYGYTF.

The table lists this clonotype with a few counts. J is TRBJ1-5 and V is TRBV4-3; 10 positions match TRBD1. The CDR3 runs 15 residues. Germline CDR1 is LGHNA and CDR2 is YSLEER. Unmatched junction bases numbered 8, after V lost 6 bases and J lost 6 bases. In DNA, the CDR3 is TGCGCCAGCAGTTATACGACAGGGGGCCTTCAGCCCCAGCATTTT. Amino acids: CASSYTTGGLQPQHF.

This clonotype was detected only a few times. V gene TRBV6-6 combines with J gene TRBJ2-3, with 12 positions matching TRBD2. The V segment lost 0 bases and the J segment 3 bases; nucleotides outside the gene matches: 4. Germline assignment: CDR1 MNHNY and CDR2 SVGAGI (reference sequence). This CDR3 is 17 amino acids long. The CDR3 sequence is CASSYSASGRATDTQYF. The CDR3 coding sequence is TGTGCCAGCAGTTACTCGGCTAGCGGGAGGGCGACAGATACGCAGTATTTT.

This clonotype has more than one count but fewer than ten. The chain couples TRBV20-1 to TRBJ1-4; 9 bases are a match to TRBD1. The CDR3 spans 14 residues. Losses at the gene ends were 6 bases for V and 7 bases for J; bases not matched to a gene: 9. Looked up from germline, CDR1 is DFQATT and CDR2 is SNEGSKA (reference sequence). CDR3 loop: CSAYTGGRGEKLFF. CDR3 sequence (DNA): TGCAGTGCATATACAGGGGGCAGGGGTGAAAAACTGTTTTTT.

In DNA form, the CDR3 reads TGTGCCAGCAGCTCCCGGTTGGGGCTAGCGGAGAACAATGAGCAGTTCTTC. It specifies CASSSRLGLAENNEQFF. The chain links TRBV7-4 to TRBJ2-1, with 7 bases aligning to TRBD2. Per the germline V gene, CDR1 is SGHVT and CDR2 is SQSDAQ. The CDR3 has 17 residues. V shed 4 bases, J shed 5 bases, and the junction held 14 bases outside the gene matches.

This clonotype was seen a few times. This chain joins TRBV11-3 and TRBJ2-5; 10 bases fit TRBD1. Germline lookup yields CDR1 SGHNT and CDR2 YENEEA. Trimming cost V 4 bases and J 0 bases; bases outside gene matches: 5. This CDR3 spans 16 amino acids. In DNA, the CDR3 is TGTGCCAGCAGCTCCCCGGGACAGGGGTACCAAGAGACCCAGTACTTC. Amino acids: CASSSPGQGYQETQYF.

CDR3 nucleotides: TGTGCCAGCGGCCAGGGGGGGTTGAACACTGAAGCTTTCTTT. Protein product: CASGQGGLNTEAFF. V is TRBV27 and J is TRBJ1-1; 7 bases fit TRBD1. The CDR3 spans 14 residues. J gave up 0 bases and V 8 bases, and 6 bases lay outside the gene matches. Per the germline V gene, CDR1 is MNHEY and CDR2 is SMNVEV (reference sequence).